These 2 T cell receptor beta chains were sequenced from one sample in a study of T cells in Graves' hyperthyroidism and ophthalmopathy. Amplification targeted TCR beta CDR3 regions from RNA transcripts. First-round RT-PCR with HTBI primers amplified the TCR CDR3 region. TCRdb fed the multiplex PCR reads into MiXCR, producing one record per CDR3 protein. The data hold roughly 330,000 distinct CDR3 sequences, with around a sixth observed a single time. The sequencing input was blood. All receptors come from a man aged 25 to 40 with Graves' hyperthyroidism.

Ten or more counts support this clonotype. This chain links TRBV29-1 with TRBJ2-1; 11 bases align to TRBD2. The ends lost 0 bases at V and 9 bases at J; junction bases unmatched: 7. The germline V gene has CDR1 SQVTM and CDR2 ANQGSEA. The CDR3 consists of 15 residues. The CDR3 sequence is CSVEDRVAGGSEQFF. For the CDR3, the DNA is TGCAGCGTTGAAGATAGAGTAGCGGGAGGGAGTGAGCAGTTCTTC.

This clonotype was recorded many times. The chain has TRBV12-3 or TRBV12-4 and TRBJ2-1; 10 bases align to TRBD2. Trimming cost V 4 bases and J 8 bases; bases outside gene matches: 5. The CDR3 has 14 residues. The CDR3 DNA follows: TGTGCCAGCAGTTATGGTAGCGGGAGGTATGAGCAGTTCTTC. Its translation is CASSYGSGRYEQFF.